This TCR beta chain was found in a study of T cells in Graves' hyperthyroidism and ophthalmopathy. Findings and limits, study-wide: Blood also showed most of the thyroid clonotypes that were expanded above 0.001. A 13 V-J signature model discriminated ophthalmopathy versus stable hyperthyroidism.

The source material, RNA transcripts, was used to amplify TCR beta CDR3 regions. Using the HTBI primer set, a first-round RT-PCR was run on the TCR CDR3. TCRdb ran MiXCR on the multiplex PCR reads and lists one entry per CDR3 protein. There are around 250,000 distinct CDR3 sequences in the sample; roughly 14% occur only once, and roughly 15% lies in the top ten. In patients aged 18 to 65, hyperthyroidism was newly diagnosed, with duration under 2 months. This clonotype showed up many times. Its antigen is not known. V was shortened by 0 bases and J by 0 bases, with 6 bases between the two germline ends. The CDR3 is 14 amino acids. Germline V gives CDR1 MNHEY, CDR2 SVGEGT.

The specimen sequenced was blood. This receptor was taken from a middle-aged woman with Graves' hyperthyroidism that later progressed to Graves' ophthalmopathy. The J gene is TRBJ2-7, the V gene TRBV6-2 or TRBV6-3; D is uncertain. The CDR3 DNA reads TGTGCCAGCAGTTACTCTAGCAGCTCCTACGAGCAGTACTTC. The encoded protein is CASSYSSSSYEQYF.